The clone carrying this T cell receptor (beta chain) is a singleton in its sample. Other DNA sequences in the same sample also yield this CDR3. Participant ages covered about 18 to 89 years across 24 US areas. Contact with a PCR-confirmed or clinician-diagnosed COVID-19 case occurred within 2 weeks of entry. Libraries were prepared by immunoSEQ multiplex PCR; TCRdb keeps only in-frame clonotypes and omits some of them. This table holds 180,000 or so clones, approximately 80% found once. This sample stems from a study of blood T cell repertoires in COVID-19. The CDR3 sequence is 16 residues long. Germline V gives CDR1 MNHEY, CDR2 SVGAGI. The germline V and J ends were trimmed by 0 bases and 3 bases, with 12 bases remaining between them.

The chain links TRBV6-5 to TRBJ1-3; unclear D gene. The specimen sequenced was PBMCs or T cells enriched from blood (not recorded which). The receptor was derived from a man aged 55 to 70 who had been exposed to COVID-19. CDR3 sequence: CASSYSRGSSGNTIYF. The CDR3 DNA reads TGTGCCAGCAGTTACTCGCGGGGTTCAAGTGGAAACACCATATATTTT.